This TCR beta chain was recorded in a study of blood T cell repertoires in COVID-19. On the study more broadly: The United States, Italy and Spain supplied acute and convalescent COVID-19 samples. Sources were T cells, B-cell-depleted T cells, or PBMCs; the material itself was cDNA or gDNA.

Original handling: It was from reference gene primer amplification that nucleated cell counts were estimated. TCRdb's table, derived via immunoSEQ multiplex PCR, lists solely in-frame clones and lacks some. V, J and clone size reflect that table, while D and trimming were determined from the DNA. The sample has under 55,000 clones; 60% to 80% are singletons. The CDR3 sequence is 15 residues long. In germline, CDR1 is MNHNS, CDR2 SASEGT. Between the trimmed V and J ends, which lost 3 bases and 6 bases, there was a span of 17 bases. The sample taken for sequencing was PBMCs or T cells enriched from blood (not recorded which). V and J are TRBV6-1 and TRBJ1-2, with D maybe TRBD1 (6 bases). This sequence was found in a woman aged 45-59 years with acute COVID-19. The DNA of the CDR3 is TGTGCCAGCAGTGACGTGGCAGGCGAGGGGGATGGCTACACCTTC. It yields the protein CASSDVAGEGDGYTF.